Listed here are 32 T cell receptor beta chains from one sample, sequenced in a study of T-cell reconstitution after alpha-beta-depleted transplantation in children. Unique molecular identifiers were built into the TCRbeta library. TCRdb fed the PCR reads into MiXCR, producing one record per CDR3 protein. The data show under 450,000 distinct CDR3 sequences, with 16% seen just once and under 30% held by the top ten. The source was PBMCs, mostly from graft donor cells, collected 360 days after TCRalphabeta/CD19-depleted stem cell transplant. All receptors derive from a boy under three years old who had a stem cell transplant for Wiskott-Aldrich syndrome, so the T cells may come from the graft donor.

This clonotype showed up just once. The rearrangement joins TRBV24-1 to TRBJ2-3, with D uncertain. Germline values: CDR1 KGHDR, CDR2 SFDVKD. CDR3 length equals 16 residues. V was pared by 8 bases and J by 2 bases, with 19 bases between. The CDR3 DNA reads TGTGCCACCAATGGCGACGGGCGAAGGTACACAGATACGCAGTATTTT. Translation gives CATNGDGRRYTDTQYF.

The gene calls are TRBV28 and TRBJ2-7, with D perhaps TRBD1 or TRBD2 (5 bases each). V was shortened by 2 bases and J by 7 bases, with 18 bases between the two germline ends. Germline V gene lookup returns CDR1 MDHEN and CDR2 SYDVKM. This CDR3 spans 15 amino acids. CDR3 amino acids: CASSLGPGPSGEQYF. The CDR3, as DNA: TGTGCCAGCAGTTTAGGGCCGGGACCTTCGGGTGAGCAGTACTTC.

This clonotype was recorded a few times. V and J are TRBV9 and TRBJ2-7; 11 positions match TRBD2. Germline lookup yields CDR1 SGDLS and CDR2 YYNGEE. The CDR3 runs to 14 residues. J lost 4 bases, V lost 4 bases, and 4 bases had no gene match. In nucleotides, the CDR3 is TGTGCCAGCAGCCCGGGACTAGCGGAATACGAGCAGTACTTC. Translating gives CASSPGLAEYEQYF.

This clonotype was counted between two and nine times. The chain joins TRBV7-9 to TRBJ2-5; D possibly uses TRBD1 or TRBD2 (5 bases each). Per germline, CDR1 SEHNR and CDR2 FQNEAQ (reference sequence). The V gene lost 1 base and the J gene lost 7 bases, with 10 bases spanning the gap. This CDR3 region has 13 residues. The chain's CDR3 is CASSLVAGGTQYF. The CDR3 DNA reads TGTGCCAGCAGCTTAGTCGCTGGGGGGACCCAGTACTTC.

The V and J genes are TRBV6-5 and TRBJ2-1; D may be TRBD1 or TRBD2 (6 bases each). V lost 2 bases and J 8 bases, leaving 19 bases between the germline ends. The germline V gene has CDR1 MNHEY and CDR2 SVGAGI. There are 16 residues in the CDR3. The CDR3 DNA sequence: TGTGCCAGCAGTTACGCCAGATCCAGGGGAGGCGATGAGCAGTTCTTC. Protein sequence: CASSYARSRGGDEQFF.

The chain joins TRBV6-1 to TRBJ2-2, with 8 bases matching TRBD1. V lost 7 bases, J lost 5 bases, and 9 bases stayed unmatched. Germline V gene data show CDR1 as MNHNS and CDR2 as SASEGT. The CDR3 spans 15 residues. The CDR3 sequence: CASILDRVGTGELFF. The CDR3 coding sequence is TGTGCCAGCATCCTGGACAGGGTGGGGACCGGGGAGCTGTTTTTT.

In its sample, this clonotype was seen a few times. The chain carries TRBV29-1 and TRBJ2-1; D might be TRBD1 or TRBD2, each matching 5 bases. The CDR3 is 14 amino acids. The germline V and J ends were trimmed by 7 bases and 3 bases, with 16 bases remaining between them. CDR1 is SQVTM and CDR2 is ANQGSEA in the germline V gene. The CDR3 spells CSAERRDHYNEQFF. Written as DNA, the CDR3 is TGCAGCGCCGAAAGACGGGACCACTACAATGAGCAGTTCTTC.

This clonotype was counted between two and nine times. This chain uses TRBV20-1 with TRBJ2-5; D perhaps matches TRBD1 (5 bases). Germline CDR1 is DFQATT and CDR2 is SNEGSKA (reference sequence). V shed 3 bases and J shed 0 bases, with 8 bases lying between them. The CDR3 length is 13 residues. CDR3 coding DNA: TGCAGTGCTAGTGGGGCCAACCAAGAGACCCAGTACTTC. It is translated as CSASGANQETQYF.

The V gene is TRBV5-1, the J gene TRBJ2-7; D may be TRBD1 or TRBD2 (6 bases each). This CDR3 is 14 amino acids long. The V and J ends lost 0 bases and 6 bases respectively, with 13 bases between them. In germline, CDR1 is SGHRS, CDR2 YFSETQ. For the CDR3, the DNA is TGCGCCAGCAGCTTGGAGGGGGGCCTTGGCGAGCAGTACTTC. This sequence encodes CASSLEGGLGEQYF.

With respect to this clonotype: A read error may be the cause here, since a much bigger clone is one base away. The rearrangement links TRBV24-1 to TRBJ2-3, with TRBD2 as a possible D gene (5 bases). From germline, CDR1 is KGHDR and CDR2 SFDVKD. The CDR3 length is 15 residues. The CDR3 DNA follows: TGTGCCGCCAGAAGAGCCAAGCGGCCCACAGATACGCAGTATTTT. Amino acids: CAARRAKRPTDTQYF.

This clonotype was picked up a small number of times. V usage is TRBV10-3 and J usage is TRBJ1-1, with D perhaps matching TRBD1 (5 bases). The CDR3 covers 14 residues. Per the germline V gene, CDR1 is ENHRY and CDR2 is SYGVKD. V lost 6 bases and J lost 0, with 11 bases in between. The CDR3 is CAIRRDGLNTEAFF. The CDR3 coding sequence is TGTGCCATCAGGAGGGACGGTTTGAACACTGAAGCTTTCTTT.

This chain connects TRBV24-1 to TRBJ2-1; 12 positions agree with TRBD2. The J segment lost 9 bases and the V segment lost 5 bases, leaving 10 bases of the junction unmatched. Germline lookup yields CDR1 KGHDR and CDR2 SFDVKD. The CDR3 spans 16 residues. The CDR3 region has the DNA TGTGCCACCAGTGGAGGTACTAGCGGGGGGCGAGGTGAGCAGTTCTTC. This codes for CATSGGTSGGRGEQFF.

This clonotype was counted a few times. The junction departs from germline at one end; a sequencing error may be responsible. The genes are TRBV12-3 or TRBV12-4 and TRBJ2-1; D uncertain. CDR3 size: 14 residues. The CDR3 DNA is TGTGCCAGCAGTTTATTATATGGTATAGGGAAAATCCACTTC. This codes for CASSLLYGIGKIHF.

This clonotype was seen more than once but under ten times. The chain is built from TRBV5-1 and TRBJ2-3, with 8 bases aligning to TRBD2. Germline V CDR1 and CDR2: SGHRS, YFSETQ. The CDR3 sequence is 14 residues long. Trimming cost V 7 bases and J 2 bases; bases outside gene matches: 6. CDR3 sequence (DNA): TGCGCCAGCTCCGGGAGGGCCTTCACAGATACGCAGTATTTT. Its protein product is CASSGRAFTDTQYF.

The rearrangement joins TRBV10-3 to TRBJ2-7, with 7 bases matching TRBD2. In germline, CDR1 is ENHRY, CDR2 SYGVKD. Trimming removed 11 bases from V and 4 bases from J; junction bases left unmatched: 11. The CDR3 extends over 13 amino acids. CDR3 loop: CASSGGGSYEQYF. The CDR3 DNA follows: TGTGCCTCCAGTGGGGGGGGAAGTTACGAGCAGTACTTC.

This clonotype was seen a handful of times. The chain carries TRBV2 and TRBJ2-3; 10 bases agree with TRBD2. Per the germline V gene, CDR1 is SNHLY and CDR2 is FYNNEI. This CDR3 spans 17 amino acids. Germline trimming cut 4 bases from V and 7 bases from J; bases unmatched to any gene: 14. Here the CDR3 reads CASSGVGLALALNTQYF. The CDR3 region has the DNA TGTGCCAGCAGTGGCGTGGGACTAGCGTTAGCCTTGAATACGCAGTATTTT.

This clonotype showed up just a few times. The chain couples TRBV5-1 to TRBJ2-1; 8 nucleotides agree with TRBD1. Trimming cost V 5 bases and J 3 bases; bases outside gene matches: 7. This CDR3 has 15 amino acids. The germline V gene encodes CDR1 SGHRS and CDR2 YFSETQ. This CDR3 reads CASRWTGTSYNEQFF. The CDR3 nucleotides are TGCGCCAGCAGGTGGACAGGGACGAGCTACAATGAGCAGTTCTTC.

V usage is TRBV24-1 and J usage is TRBJ2-2; TRBD1 matches 7 bases. The CDR3 length is 16 residues. Trimming took 2 bases from V and 1 from J; bases not matched to a gene: 3. Germline lookup yields CDR1 KGHDR and CDR2 SFDVKD. The CDR3 region has the DNA TGTGCCACCAGTGATTCCCGGGACAGGAACACCGGGGAGCTGTTTTTT. Residues: CATSDSRDRNTGELFF.

The chain is built from TRBV20-1 and TRBJ1-1, with D unresolved. Germline V gives CDR1 DFQATT, CDR2 SNEGSKA (reference sequence). With 5 bases removed from V and 1 base from J, the gap between germline ends came to 8 bases. This CDR3 comprises 12 residues. This CDR3 is CSAGRENTEAFF. CDR3 bases: TGCAGTGCTGGGAGGGAGAACACTGAAGCTTTCTTT.

This rearrangement joins TRBV20-1 to TRBJ2-3; D is possibly TRBD2 (5 bases). Germline values: CDR1 DFQATT, CDR2 SNEGSKA (reference sequence). This CDR3 is 11 amino acids long. Trimming pared 6 bases from V and 6 bases from J, leaving 10 bases between. The CDR3 DNA is TGCAGTGCCGAAAAGCGGGATACGCAGTATTTT. This gives the protein CSAEKRDTQYF.

This clonotype has just a few counts. This chain connects TRBV30 to TRBJ2-2; TRBD1 matches 7 bases. Germline V gene lookup returns CDR1 GTSNPN and CDR2 SVGIG (reference sequence). V shed 7 bases, J shed 3 bases, and the junction held 8 bases outside the gene matches. The CDR3 spans 14 residues. CDR3 protein: CAFTPGQYTGELFF. For the CDR3, the DNA is TGTGCCTTCACACCGGGACAGTACACCGGGGAGCTGTTTTTT.

This clonotype was counted a few times. The V call is TRBV28, the J call TRBJ2-7; possibly TRBD2 for D (5 bases). The CDR3 is 14 amino acids. V was shortened by 7 bases and J by 2 bases, with 15 bases between the two germline ends. Germline values: CDR1 MDHEN, CDR2 SYDVKM. CDR3 protein: CASTRLSVPYEQYF. DNA for the CDR3: TGTGCCAGCACGCGACTATCAGTCCCCTACGAGCAGTACTTC.

This clonotype was observed a few times. This chain uses TRBV21-1 with TRBJ2-4; the table's D call TRBD2 went unverified against the DNA. TRBV21-1 is a known pseudogene. The CDR3 runs 13 residues. The CDR3 region is CASHTRGKNIQYF. The CDR3 bases are TGTGCCAGCCACACTAGGGGCAAAAACATTCAGTACTTC.

V and J are TRBV11-1 and TRBJ2-1; 7 bases match TRBD1. Losses at the gene ends were 4 bases for V and 0 bases for J; bases not matched to a gene: 9. The germline V gene has CDR1 SGHAT and CDR2 FQDESV (reference sequence). The CDR3 covers 17 residues. The CDR3: CASSSGWDSSSYNEQFF. In DNA form, the CDR3 reads TGTGCCAGCAGCTCAGGATGGGACAGTAGCTCCTACAATGAGCAGTTCTTC.

This clonotype was seen more than once but under ten times. This chain uses TRBV6-2 or TRBV6-3 with TRBJ1-2; 9 nucleotides agree with TRBD1. CDR1 MNHEY and CDR2 SVGEGT come from the germline V gene. The V gene end was trimmed by 6 bases and the J gene end by 2 bases; junction bases not matched to a gene: 10. The CDR3 is made up of 16 amino acids. CDR3 coding DNA: TGTGCCAGCAGACGATCCGGGACAGGGCCCAACTATGGCTACACCTTC. This gives the protein CASRRSGTGPNYGYTF.

V is TRBV20-1 and J is TRBJ1-1; D is unclear. The CDR3 is 10 amino acids. V was shortened by 6 bases and J by 3 bases, with 5 bases between the two germline ends. Looked up from germline, CDR1 is DFQATT and CDR2 is SNEGSKA (reference sequence). This chain's CDR3 is CSAQDTEAFF. The CDR3 DNA is TGCAGTGCCCAGGACACTGAAGCTTTCTTT.

This clonotype was observed at least ten times. V usage is TRBV7-8 and J usage is TRBJ2-1, with a possible D match to TRBD2 (6 bases). This CDR3 has 14 amino acids. CDR1 and CDR2 from the germline V gene are SGHVS and FQNEAQ. The V end was cut by 3 bases, the J end by 4 bases, with 10 bases between. In DNA, the CDR3 is TGTGCCAGCAGCTTGCCCGGACTATACAATGAGCAGTTCTTC. Its protein product is CASSLPGLYNEQFF.

This clonotype has only a few counts. CDR3 amino acids: CSASSSAVAKNIQYF. The CDR3 nucleotides are TGCAGTGCTAGCTCCTCGGCGGTAGCCAAAAACATTCAGTACTTC. The V gene is TRBV20-1, the J gene TRBJ2-4; no clear D gene. Germline loops: CDR1 DFQATT, CDR2 SNEGSKA (reference sequence). Trimming took 3 bases from V and 0 from J, leaving 12 bases between them. This CDR3 has 15 amino acids.

This clonotype has a handful of counts. The chain is built from TRBV24-1 and TRBJ2-3; no clear D gene. Deletions cut 0 bases from V and 2 bases from J, with 8 bases between. The CDR3 spans 15 residues. The germline gives CDR1 KGHDR, CDR2 SFDVKD. CDR3 bases: TGTGCCACCAGTGATTTGGGTGGCAACACAGATACGCAGTATTTT. This encodes CATSDLGGNTDTQYF.

The J gene is TRBJ2-5, the V gene TRBV29-1; D remains unclear. CDR1 is SQVTM, CDR2 ANQGSEA, per germline. The germline V and J ends were trimmed by 3 bases and 4 bases, with 6 bases remaining between them. The CDR3 spans 11 residues. The CDR3 is CSVDLGETQYF. The CDR3 DNA reads TGCAGCGTTGATCTTGGAGAGACCCAGTACTTC.

This rearrangement joins TRBV2 to TRBJ2-6, with 8 nucleotides matching TRBD1. The V gene's germline CDR1 is SNHLY and CDR2 FYNNEI. Germline trimming cut 6 bases from V and 4 bases from J; bases unmatched to any gene: 14. The CDR3 runs 18 residues. For the CDR3, the DNA is TGTGCCAGCAGCGTCAGGGGGCCTTCTTCGGAAGGGGCCAACGTCCTGACTTTC. Its protein product is CASSVRGPSSEGANVLTF.

J is TRBJ2-7 and V is TRBV11-2, with unresolved D. V lost 1 base and J lost 4, with 11 bases in between. This CDR3 spans 14 amino acids. Looked up from germline, CDR1 is SGHAT and CDR2 is FQNNGV. In DNA form, the CDR3 reads TGTGCCAGCAGCTTAGGCTACCTGAAGTACGAGCAGTACTTC. It codes for CASSLGYLKYEQYF.